This note documents a single T cell receptor beta chain sequence. Its antigen remains unidentified. This sample was included in a study of T cell responses to AZD1222 COVID-19 vaccine. Whole-study findings and limits: Without day 14 samples, only post-peak T cell repertoires were studied.

CDR3 length: 13 residues. With V trimmed by 6 bases and J by 8 bases, 7 bases remained unmatched. The germline V gene encodes CDR1 MNHEY and CDR2 SVGAGI. Using immunoSEQ multiplex PCR, the repertoire was profiled, and TCRdb retains in-frame clones only, with some absent. The sample shows about 52,000 clones, roughly 90% of them seen only once. This rearrangement joins TRBV6-5 to TRBJ1-2; TRBD1 matches at 9 bases. This specimen consisted of peripheral blood, obtained 28 days after the second AZD1222 dose. This TCR was sampled from an adult who received the AZD1222 COVID-19 vaccine. The CDR3 coding sequence is TGTGCCAGCAGCTTCACAGGGGGCAGCGGCTACACCTTC. Translated: CASSFTGGSGYTF.